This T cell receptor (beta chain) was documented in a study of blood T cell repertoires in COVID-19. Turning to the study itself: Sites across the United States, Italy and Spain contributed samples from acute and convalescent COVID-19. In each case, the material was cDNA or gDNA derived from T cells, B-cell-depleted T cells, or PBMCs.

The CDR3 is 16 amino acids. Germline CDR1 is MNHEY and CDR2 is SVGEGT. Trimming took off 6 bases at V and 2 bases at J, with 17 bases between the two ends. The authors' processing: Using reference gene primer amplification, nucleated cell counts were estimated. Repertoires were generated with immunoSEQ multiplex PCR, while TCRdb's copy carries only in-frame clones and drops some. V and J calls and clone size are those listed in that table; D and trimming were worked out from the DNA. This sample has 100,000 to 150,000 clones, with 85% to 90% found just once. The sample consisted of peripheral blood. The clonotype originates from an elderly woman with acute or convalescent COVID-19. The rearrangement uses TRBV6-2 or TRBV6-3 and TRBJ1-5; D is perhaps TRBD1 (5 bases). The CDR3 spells CASSPTRSGGNQPQHF. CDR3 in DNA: TGTGCCAGCAGCCCTACAAGGTCGGGGGGCAATCAGCCCCAGCATTTT.